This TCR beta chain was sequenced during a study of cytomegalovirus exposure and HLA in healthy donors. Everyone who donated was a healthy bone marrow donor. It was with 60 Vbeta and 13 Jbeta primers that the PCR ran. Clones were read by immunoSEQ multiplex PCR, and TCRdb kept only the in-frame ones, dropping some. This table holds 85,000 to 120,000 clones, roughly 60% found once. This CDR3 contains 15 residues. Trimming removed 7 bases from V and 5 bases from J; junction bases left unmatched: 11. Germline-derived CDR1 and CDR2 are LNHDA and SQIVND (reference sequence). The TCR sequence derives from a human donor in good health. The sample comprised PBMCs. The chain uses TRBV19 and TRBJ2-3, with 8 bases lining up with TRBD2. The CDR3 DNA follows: TGTGCCAGTAATAGCGGGGTGAACTTGGGAGATACGCAGTATTTT. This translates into CASNSGVNLGDTQYF.